A selection of T cell receptor beta chains follows, all from one sample in a study of blood T cell repertoires in COVID-19. Clones were sequenced by immunoSEQ multiplex PCR, and TCRdb holds only the in-frame ones, with some missing. The sample shows 150,000 to 200,000 clones, around 90% of them seen only once. Material for sequencing was peripheral blood. These receptor sequences come from a woman aged 80 or older with COVID-19, enrolled during active disease. Each CDR3 is given with its conserved first and last residue. Each record gives: J gene, D gene, V gene, clone size, CDR3 DNA, CDR3 protein. D genes are given only for firm matches. Some rows have no size entry. The others give once, few or many, or a class for an expanded clone.

j_gene: TRBJ2-1; d_gene: TRBD2; v_gene: TRBV5-6; abundance: NA; CDR3nt: TGTGCCAGCAGCTTGGTCGGGACTAGCGCAAACAATGAGCAGTTCTTC; CDR3aa: CASSLVGTSANNEQFF
j_gene: TRBJ1-6; d_gene: NA; v_gene: TRBV2; abundance: NA; CDR3nt: TGTGCCAGCAGTGTCCGGGGGAAAGATTCACCCCTCCACTTT; CDR3aa: CASSVRGKDSPLHF
j_gene: TRBJ2-1; d_gene: NA; v_gene: TRBV4-3; abundance: once; CDR3nt: TGCGCCAGCAGCCAAGAGCTAGCTGAAAGCTCCTACAATGAGCAGTTCTTC; CDR3aa: CASSQELAESSYNEQFF
j_gene: TRBJ2-6; d_gene: NA; v_gene: TRBV4-3; abundance: once; CDR3nt: TGCGCCAGCAGCCGCGGTCTTTCTGGGGCCAACGTCCTGACTTTC; CDR3aa: CASSRGLSGANVLTF
j_gene: TRBJ1-2; d_gene: NA; v_gene: TRBV11-2; abundance: few; CDR3nt: TGTGCCAGCAGCCCAAGCTCAGGGGTTGGTGACTATGGCTACACCTTC; CDR3aa: CASSPSSGVGDYGYTF
j_gene: TRBJ1-2; d_gene: NA; v_gene: TRBV12-3/TRBV12-4; abundance: NA; CDR3nt: TGTGCCAGCAGTACGGGATCCTCTGGTGGCTACACCTTC; CDR3aa: CASSTGSSGGYTF
j_gene: TRBJ2-4; d_gene: NA; v_gene: TRBV28; abundance: NA; CDR3nt: TGTGCCAGCAGTTTAGGAGGGGGCGGTACAAACATTCAGTACTTC; CDR3aa: CASSLGGGGTNIQYF
j_gene: TRBJ2-2; d_gene: NA; v_gene: TRBV6-2/TRBV6-3; abundance: once; CDR3nt: TGTGCCAGCAGTTTCTCGTCGGGACACCAGAACACCGGGGAGCTGTTTTTT; CDR3aa: CASSFSSGHQNTGELFF
j_gene: TRBJ1-2; d_gene: NA; v_gene: TRBV18; abundance: NA; CDR3nt: TGTGCCAGCTCACCTCGGGGAGGAACAACTAATGGCTACACCTTC; CDR3aa: CASSPRGGTTNGYTF
j_gene: TRBJ1-4; d_gene: NA; v_gene: TRBV14; abundance: NA; CDR3nt: TGTGCCAGCAGCCCCGTCACCAGCAGGACTAATGAAAAACTGTTTTTT; CDR3aa: CASSPVTSRTNEKLFF
j_gene: TRBJ1-1; d_gene: NA; v_gene: TRBV5-1; abundance: NA; CDR3nt: TGCGCCAGCAGCTCCCAGGGATTTCGGAACACTGAAGCTTTCTTT; CDR3aa: CASSSQGFRNTEAFF
j_gene: TRBJ2-3; d_gene: NA; v_gene: TRBV6-2/TRBV6-3; abundance: NA; CDR3nt: TGTGCCAGCAGCCAAACAGGGTCAGATACGCAGTATTTT; CDR3aa: CASSQTGSDTQYF
j_gene: TRBJ2-6; d_gene: NA; v_gene: TRBV5-5; abundance: NA; CDR3nt: TGTGCCAGCAGCTTGGATGCAGGGGGAGGCTCTGGGGCCAACGTCCTGACTTTC; CDR3aa: CASSLDAGGGSGANVLTF
j_gene: TRBJ2-1; d_gene: NA; v_gene: TRBV24-1; abundance: NA; CDR3nt: TGTGCCACCAGTGAACCCAGGACAGGGAGGGATGAGCAGTTCTTC; CDR3aa: CATSEPRTGRDEQFF
j_gene: TRBJ1-1; d_gene: NA; v_gene: TRBV4-2; abundance: NA; CDR3nt: TGTGCCAGCAGCCCTCCTAGCAGATCCGGAGCTTTCTTT; CDR3aa: CASSPPSRSGAFF
j_gene: TRBJ2-7; d_gene: NA; v_gene: TRBV11-2; abundance: NA; CDR3nt: TGTGCCAGCAGCTTATTATCGGACGAGCAGTACTTC; CDR3aa: CASSLLSDEQYF
j_gene: TRBJ1-3; d_gene: TRBD1; v_gene: TRBV5-1; abundance: NA; CDR3nt: TGCGCCAGCAGCTCCAACGGACAGGGGGGAAACACCATATATTTT; CDR3aa: CASSSNGQGGNTIYF
j_gene: TRBJ1-2; d_gene: NA; v_gene: TRBV6-5; abundance: once; CDR3nt: TGTGCCAGCAGTTTACGGACAGATTTCTATGGCTACACCTTC; CDR3aa: CASSLRTDFYGYTF
j_gene: TRBJ2-1; d_gene: TRBD2; v_gene: TRBV5-1; abundance: NA; CDR3nt: TGCGCCAGCAGCTTGGTAGGCGGGAGGACTAATGAGCAGTTCTTC; CDR3aa: CASSLVGGRTNEQFF
j_gene: TRBJ1-5; d_gene: NA; v_gene: TRBV2; abundance: few; CDR3nt: TGTGCCAGCAGGGGTACAGAATATAGCAATCAGCCCCAGCATTTT; CDR3aa: CASRGTEYSNQPQHF
j_gene: TRBJ1-6; d_gene: TRBD1; v_gene: TRBV6-5; abundance: NA; CDR3nt: TGTGCCAGCAGTTTCCTACCCGGGACAGTCAATTCACCCCTCCACTTT; CDR3aa: CASSFLPGTVNSPLHF
j_gene: TRBJ1-1; d_gene: TRBD1; v_gene: TRBV7-8; abundance: NA; CDR3nt: TGTGCCAGCAGCTTAGGACAGGGGCAAAGTGAAGCTTTCTTT; CDR3aa: CASSLGQGQSEAFF
j_gene: TRBJ1-1; d_gene: TRBD1; v_gene: TRBV7-2; abundance: NA; CDR3nt: TGTGCCAGCAGCTTAGGCCTACAGGGGGCCGGCACTGAAGCTTTCTTT; CDR3aa: CASSLGLQGAGTEAFF
j_gene: TRBJ1-1; d_gene: NA; v_gene: TRBV10-3; abundance: NA; CDR3nt: TGTGCCATCAGTGCGGGGGAGAACACTGAAGCTTTCTTT; CDR3aa: CAISAGENTEAFF
j_gene: TRBJ2-1; d_gene: TRBD2; v_gene: TRBV19; abundance: NA; CDR3nt: TGTGCCAGTAGTTCAGCGGGAGGGGCCTCCTACAATGAGCAGTTCTTC; CDR3aa: CASSSAGGASYNEQFF
j_gene: TRBJ1-5; d_gene: NA; v_gene: TRBV29-1; abundance: NA; CDR3nt: TGCAGCGTTGGGGAGAATAGCAATCAGCCCCAGCATTTT; CDR3aa: CSVGENSNQPQHF
j_gene: TRBJ2-1; d_gene: NA; v_gene: TRBV7-3; abundance: NA; CDR3nt: TGTGCCAGCAGCTCATCAGGGCAGGGTGAGCAGTTCTTC; CDR3aa: CASSSSGQGEQFF
j_gene: TRBJ2-7; d_gene: TRBD2; v_gene: TRBV5-6; abundance: NA; CDR3nt: TGTGCCAGCAGCTGGGGAGGACTAGCGGGAGGCTACGAGCAGTACTTC; CDR3aa: CASSWGGLAGGYEQYF
j_gene: TRBJ1-2; d_gene: NA; v_gene: TRBV25-1; abundance: once; CDR3nt: TGTGCCAACAGCCCCACAGCTCCAACTAACTATGGCTACACCTTC; CDR3aa: CANSPTAPTNYGYTF
j_gene: TRBJ2-5; d_gene: TRBD2; v_gene: TRBV27; abundance: NA; CDR3nt: TGTGCCAGCAGTTCGCTGACTAGCGGGATTGAGCAAGAGACCCAGTACTTC; CDR3aa: CASSSLTSGIEQETQYF
j_gene: TRBJ1-4; d_gene: TRBD1; v_gene: TRBV10-3; abundance: NA; CDR3nt: TGTGCCATCAGTGAGTCAGGGGGCGAGGGGGAAAAACTGTTTTTT; CDR3aa: CAISESGGEGEKLFF
j_gene: TRBJ2-3; d_gene: NA; v_gene: TRBV6-4; abundance: NA; CDR3nt: TGTGCCAGCAGTGTGGAGGGAGCAGATACGCAGTATTTT; CDR3aa: CASSVEGADTQYF
j_gene: TRBJ2-7; d_gene: TRBD1; v_gene: TRBV30; abundance: once; CDR3nt: TGTGCCTGGAGTCGGGACAGAAACTACGAGCAGTACTTC; CDR3aa: CAWSRDRNYEQYF
j_gene: TRBJ2-2; d_gene: NA; v_gene: TRBV6-1; abundance: few; CDR3nt: TGTGCCAGCAGTGACAGGGGAAACACCGGGGAGCTGTTTTTT; CDR3aa: CASSDRGNTGELFF
j_gene: TRBJ2-1; d_gene: TRBD1; v_gene: TRBV3-1/TRBV3-2; abundance: NA; CDR3nt: TGTGCCAGCAGCCCTTTTAGGAAGGACAGGGACAACAATGAGCAGTTCTTC; CDR3aa: CASSPFRKDRDNNEQFF
j_gene: TRBJ1-4; d_gene: TRBD1; v_gene: TRBV5-1; abundance: NA; CDR3nt: TGCGCCAGCAGCTTGGCCGGGACAGACCGTGAAAAACTGTTTTTT; CDR3aa: CASSLAGTDREKLFF
j_gene: TRBJ1-2; d_gene: NA; v_gene: TRBV7-9; abundance: NA; CDR3nt: TGTGCCAGCAGCTTCGCTGGGGGGGCGAGCTATGGCTACACCTTC; CDR3aa: CASSFAGGASYGYTF
j_gene: TRBJ2-7; d_gene: NA; v_gene: TRBV2; abundance: NA; CDR3nt: TGTGCCAGCAGTTACAACAGGGTAATGGGAACCTACGAGCAGTACTTC; CDR3aa: CASSYNRVMGTYEQYF
j_gene: TRBJ1-2; d_gene: NA; v_gene: TRBV7-6; abundance: NA; CDR3nt: TGTGCCAGCAGCTTAGAATTCGGGTATGGCTACACCTTC; CDR3aa: CASSLEFGYGYTF
j_gene: TRBJ2-3; d_gene: TRBD2; v_gene: TRBV6-6; abundance: NA; CDR3nt: TGTGCCAGCAGGCAAATAGCGGGAGCCACAGATACGCAGTATTTT; CDR3aa: CASRQIAGATDTQYF
j_gene: TRBJ2-7; d_gene: NA; v_gene: TRBV6-5; abundance: NA; CDR3nt: TGTGCCAGCAGTCGAACACACCTGATCTACGAGCAGTACTTC; CDR3aa: CASSRTHLIYEQYF
j_gene: TRBJ1-1; d_gene: NA; v_gene: TRBV27; abundance: NA; CDR3nt: TGTGCCAGCAGAGGAGGGAAGTGGACCACTGAAGCTTTCTTT; CDR3aa: CASRGGKWTTEAFF
j_gene: TRBJ1-3; d_gene: NA; v_gene: TRBV21-1; abundance: NA; CDR3nt: TGTGCCAGCAGCAAACCCGGACACTGCGGCTCTGGAAACACCATATATTTT; CDR3aa: CASSKPGHCGSGNTIYF
j_gene: TRBJ2-1; d_gene: NA; v_gene: TRBV11-3; abundance: once; CDR3nt: TGTGCCAGCAGCTCCGGGACTTACAATGAGCAGTTCTTC; CDR3aa: CASSSGTYNEQFF
j_gene: TRBJ2-1; d_gene: TRBD2; v_gene: TRBV7-3; abundance: NA; CDR3nt: TGTGCCAGCAGCACGCAACCCCTAGCGGGAGTGATGAATGAGCAGTTCTTC; CDR3aa: CASSTQPLAGVMNEQFF
j_gene: TRBJ2-4; d_gene: NA; v_gene: TRBV4-1; abundance: NA; CDR3nt: TGCGCCAGCAGCCATGGACTCTTAGCGGATCTAGCCAAAAACATTCAGTACTTC; CDR3aa: CASSHGLLADLAKNIQYF
j_gene: TRBJ2-1; d_gene: TRBD2; v_gene: TRBV5-4; abundance: NA; CDR3nt: TGTGCCAGCAGCCGCTCGGGACTAGCGGGGCTCTCCTACAATGAGCAGTTCTTC; CDR3aa: CASSRSGLAGLSYNEQFF
j_gene: TRBJ2-1; d_gene: NA; v_gene: TRBV11-2; abundance: NA; CDR3nt: TGTGCCAGCAGCTCATTCAAGACAAGCTCCTACAATGAGCAGTTCTTC; CDR3aa: CASSSFKTSSYNEQFF
j_gene: TRBJ2-3; d_gene: NA; v_gene: TRBV28; abundance: NA; CDR3nt: TGTGCCAGCAATACGTTGCAGGATACGCAGTATTTT; CDR3aa: CASNTLQDTQYF
j_gene: TRBJ2-2; d_gene: NA; v_gene: TRBV24-1; abundance: NA; CDR3nt: TGTGCCACCAGTGATACCGGACAGACTAACACCGGGGAGCTGTTTTTT; CDR3aa: CATSDTGQTNTGELFF
j_gene: TRBJ1-2; d_gene: NA; v_gene: TRBV6-6; abundance: NA; CDR3nt: TGTGCCAGCAAGGCCCAGGGTCGTGGCTACACCTTC; CDR3aa: CASKAQGRGYTF
j_gene: TRBJ1-4; d_gene: TRBD1; v_gene: TRBV5-1; abundance: NA; CDR3nt: TGCGCCAGCAGCGCCCAGACAGGGCTTAATGAAAAACTGTTTTTT; CDR3aa: CASSAQTGLNEKLFF
j_gene: TRBJ1-2; d_gene: NA; v_gene: TRBV6-5; abundance: once; CDR3nt: TGTGCCAGCAGCGGGGATATCGGCTACACCTTC; CDR3aa: CASSGDIGYTF
j_gene: TRBJ2-3; d_gene: TRBD1; v_gene: TRBV7-9; abundance: NA; CDR3nt: TGTGCCAGCAGCCCCGGGACAGGTGGAGGGTTCATTACAGCAGATACGCAGTATTTT; CDR3aa: CASSPGTGGGFITADTQYF
j_gene: TRBJ1-4; d_gene: NA; v_gene: TRBV3-1/TRBV3-2; abundance: NA; CDR3nt: TGTGCCAGCAGCCAAGATATAGGGGGTGGAACTAATGAAAAACTGTTTTTT; CDR3aa: CASSQDIGGGTNEKLFF
j_gene: TRBJ1-1; d_gene: TRBD1; v_gene: TRBV18; abundance: NA; CDR3nt: TGTGCCAGCTCACCACAGACAGGGGTGACTGAAGCTTTCTTT; CDR3aa: CASSPQTGVTEAFF
j_gene: TRBJ1-1; d_gene: NA; v_gene: TRBV19; abundance: NA; CDR3nt: TGTGCCAGTAGTATCATCAAAGAGACTGAAGCTTTCTTT; CDR3aa: CASSIIKETEAFF
j_gene: TRBJ2-2; d_gene: NA; v_gene: TRBV12-2; abundance: NA; CDR3nt: TGTGCAAGTCGCTTAGTTAATCCGGGAGGGAACACCGGGGAGCTGTTTTTT; CDR3aa: CASRLVNPGGNTGELFF
j_gene: TRBJ1-1; d_gene: NA; v_gene: TRBV6-5; abundance: NA; CDR3nt: TGTGCCAGCAGCCCCCTGACCACTACCGGAACTGAAGCTTTCTTT; CDR3aa: CASSPLTTTGTEAFF
j_gene: TRBJ1-1; d_gene: NA; v_gene: TRBV4-1; abundance: NA; CDR3nt: TGCGCCAGCAGCCAAGGGGGGGGGACCGCCTTGAGTGAAGCTTTCTTT; CDR3aa: CASSQGGGTALSEAFF